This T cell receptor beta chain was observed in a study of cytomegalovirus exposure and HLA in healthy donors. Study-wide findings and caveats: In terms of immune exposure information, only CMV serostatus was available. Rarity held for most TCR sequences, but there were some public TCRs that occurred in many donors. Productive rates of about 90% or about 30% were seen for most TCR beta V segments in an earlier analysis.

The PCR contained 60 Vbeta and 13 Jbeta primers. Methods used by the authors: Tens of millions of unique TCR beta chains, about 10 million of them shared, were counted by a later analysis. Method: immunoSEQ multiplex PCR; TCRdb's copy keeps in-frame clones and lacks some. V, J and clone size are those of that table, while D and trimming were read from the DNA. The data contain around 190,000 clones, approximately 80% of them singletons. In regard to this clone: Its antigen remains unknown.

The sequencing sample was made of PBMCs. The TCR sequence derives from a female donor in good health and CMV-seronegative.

CDR3 bases: TGTGCCAGCACCGGGATCCTTGGCAATCAGCCCCAGCATTTT. Residues: CASTGILGNQPQHF. V is TRBV2 and J is TRBJ1-5; D is undetermined. The CDR3 has 14 residues. The V and J ends lost 7 bases and 2 bases respectively, with 12 bases between them. The germline CDR1 and CDR2 sequences are SNHLY and FYNNEI.